This T cell receptor (beta chain) stems from a study of post-analysis software for immune sequencing data (dated by TCRdb to between 2014 and 2017). About the full investigation: Relapsing-remitting, secondary progressive and progressive-relapsing multiple sclerosis were recorded as disease courses, and subtype annotation was lacking for some patients. The multiple sclerosis patient repertoires were compared with 11 previously published healthy control repertoires from donors aged about 6 to 26 years. A subset of samples was prepared in parallel using single-end sample barcoding, then pooled and co-amplified after Illumina adapter ligation. The study at large found these results: Compared with controls, multiple sclerosis patients had significantly lower normalized Chao1 diversity, a finding suggesting substantial peripheral T-cell clonal expansion. A handful of TRBV segments, including TRBV5-6, TRBV5-1 and TRBV20-1, were significantly more frequent in patients than controls. The multiple sclerosis patient group was slightly younger than the control group. Direct clustering with F measure showed strong co-clustering of samples prepared in the same batch, prompting a batch-effect correction.

TCR beta repertoires were profiled from peripheral blood of approximately 13 young patients with multiple sclerosis to demonstrate the VDJtools post-analysis software. The multiple sclerosis patients were children and adolescents between about 6 and 16 years of age. The library relied on PCR. TCRdb names Illumina HiSeq 2500 as the instrument used. Unique molecular identifiers were incorporated into TCR beta cDNA libraries to reduce PCR and sequencing biases. Per 1 to 10 million input T cells, roughly 500,000 cDNA molecules were obtained, such that each molecule approximated one T cell. The same protocol used for the earlier healthy control dataset was applied to prepare and sequence the patient libraries. Samples belonging to the same batch were prepared together, multiplexed and sequenced on a shared HiSeq lane. As for the original processing: Raw barcoded reads were processed with MIGEC, discarding single-read molecular identifier groups before consensus assembly and CDR3 extraction. VDJtools was used for post-analysis of the clonotype tables, and diversity was normalized by down-sampling every dataset to the size of the smallest sample. In repertoire overlap clustering, CDR3 amino acid sequences, but not nucleotide sequences, were matched to correct batch-related cross-sample contamination. TCRdb reprocessing: public reads trimmed at Q25 with fastp, clones called with MiXCR, in-frame beta chains kept. For every CDR3 protein sequence, its rows merge into one entry that carries the most common genes and DNA. The V and J calls, along with clone size, are taken from TCRdb and not from the paper's own processing. For this sample the table gives 380,000 or so distinct CDR3 sequences, of which around 37% were detected only once. The top ten hold roughly 13% of the sample.

V is shortened by 4 bases, J by 5 bases, and the region joining them spans 19 bases. The CDR3 sequence holds 16 residues, the cysteine and phenylalanine included. Here the CDR3 DNA is all that survives: 48 bases in frame from base 1. A remark on this clonotype: The antigen it binds to is not known. Base qualities are not at hand, and no much larger clone is one base apart.

Recombination connected TRBV12-3 or TRBV12-4 to TRBJ2-3; TRBD2 is perhaps the D gene, given 5 matching bases. This TCR derives from a girl between 5 and 17 years old with multiple sclerosis. The sequenced sample consisted of blood. The DNA is TGTGCCAGCAGTTCTCCGGGGTTTTCGTCGAGAGATACGCAGTATTTT. It translates to CASSSPGFSSRDTQYF.